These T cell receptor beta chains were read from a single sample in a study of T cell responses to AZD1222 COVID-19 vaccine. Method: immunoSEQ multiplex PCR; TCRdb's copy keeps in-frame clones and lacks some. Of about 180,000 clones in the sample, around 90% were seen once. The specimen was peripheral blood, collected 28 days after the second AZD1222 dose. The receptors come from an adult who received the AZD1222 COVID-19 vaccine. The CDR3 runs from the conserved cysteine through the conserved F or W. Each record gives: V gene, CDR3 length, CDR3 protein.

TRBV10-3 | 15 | CAISEGQEMNTEAFF
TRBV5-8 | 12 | CASSPSPMALHF
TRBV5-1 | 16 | CASSLYLGEENSPLHF
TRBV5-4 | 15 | CASSLAKGVNTEAFF
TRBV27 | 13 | CASRPGLGSPLHF
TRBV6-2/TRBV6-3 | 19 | CASSSYSGTGSSGANVLTF
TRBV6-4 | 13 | CASSGLPTGELFF
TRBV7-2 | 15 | CASSLGGQGGETQYF
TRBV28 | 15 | CASSRRQGSNQPQHF
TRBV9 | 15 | CASSVEGEMPGELFF
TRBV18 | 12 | CASSPTGETQYF
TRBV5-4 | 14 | CASSLKGVDGGYTF